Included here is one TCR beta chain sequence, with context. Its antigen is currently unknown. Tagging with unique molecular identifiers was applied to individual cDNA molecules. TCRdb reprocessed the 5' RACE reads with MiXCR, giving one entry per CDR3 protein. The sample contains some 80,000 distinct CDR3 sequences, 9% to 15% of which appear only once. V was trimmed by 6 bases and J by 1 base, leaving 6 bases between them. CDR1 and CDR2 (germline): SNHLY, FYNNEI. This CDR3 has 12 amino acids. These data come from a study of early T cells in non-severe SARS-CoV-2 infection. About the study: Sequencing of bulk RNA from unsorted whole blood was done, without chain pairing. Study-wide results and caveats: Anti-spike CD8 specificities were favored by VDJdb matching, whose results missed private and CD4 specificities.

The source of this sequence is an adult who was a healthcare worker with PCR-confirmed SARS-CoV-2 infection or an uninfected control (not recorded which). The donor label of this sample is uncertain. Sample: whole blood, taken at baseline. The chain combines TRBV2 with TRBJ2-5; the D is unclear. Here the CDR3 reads CASRDLQETQYF. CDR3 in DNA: TGTGCCAGCAGGGATCTCCAAGAGACCCAGTACTTC.